The 17 T cell receptor beta chains below come from one sample, sequenced in a study of cytomegalovirus exposure and HLA in healthy donors. The PCR ran on 60 Vbeta and 13 Jbeta primers. Only in-frame clones appear in the TCRdb table, and some are missing; sequencing was by immunoSEQ multiplex PCR. Seen here are about 190,000 clones, 74% observed once, and the top ten hold approximately 2.8%. Sequencing input: PBMCs. Source of these receptors: a woman younger than 45 in good health and CMV-seropositive.

This chain joins TRBV7-8 and TRBJ2-7; D may be TRBD2 (5 bases). Germline V gene data show CDR1 as SGHVS and CDR2 as FQNEAQ. V lost 3 bases and J 0 bases, leaving 12 bases between the germline ends. The CDR3 sequence is 15 residues long. The chain's CDR3 is CASSFLGLDSYEQYF. DNA for the CDR3: TGTGCCAGCAGCTTTCTAGGACTCGACTCCTACGAGCAGTACTTC.

The chain joins TRBV6-1 to TRBJ2-7, with a tentative D call TRBD2 (5 bases). CDR3 size: 17 residues. Germline CDR1 reads MNHNS; CDR2 reads SASEGT. V shed 3 bases and J shed 4 bases, with 22 bases lying between them. The DNA for the CDR3 is TGTGCCAGCAGTGAGATCTGGGAGCGCCTTCTTTCATACGAGCAGTACTTC. Amino acid sequence: CASSEIWERLLSYEQYF.

The chain carries TRBV7-9 and TRBJ2-1, with 11 nucleotides matching TRBD2. Germline V CDR1 and CDR2: SEHNR, FQNEAQ (reference sequence). The ends lost 1 base at V and 6 bases at J; junction bases unmatched: 2. This CDR3 has 15 residues. The CDR3 coding sequence is TGTGCCAGCAGCTTAGTAGCGGGAGGGCCCAATGAGCAGTTCTTC. The encoded protein is CASSLVAGGPNEQFF.

A few counts support this clone. One junction end does not reproduce the germline sequence, and a read error may be involved. This rearrangement joins TRBV7-9 to TRBJ2-7, with 7 bases matching TRBD2. The V gene's germline CDR1 is SEHNR and CDR2 FQNEAQ (reference sequence). The CDR3 has 17 amino acids. The CDR3 DNA sequence: TGTTCCAGCAGCTCAAACGTAAACGAACGGGAGGCCTACGAGCAGTACTTC. The encoded protein is CSSSSNVNEREAYEQYF.

This rearrangement joins TRBV27 to TRBJ1-1; the D is unclear. CDR3 length equals 13 residues. Between the trimmed V and J ends, which lost 6 bases and 1 base, there was a span of 9 bases. The germline CDR1 and CDR2 sequences are MNHEY and SMNVEV (reference sequence). CDR3 in DNA: TGTGCCAGCAGGAACAGAGAGAACACTGAAGCTTTCTTT. It encodes CASRNRENTEAFF.

CDR3 sequence: CASSQEGGGANTGELFF. CDR3 coding DNA: TGCGCCAGCAGCCAAGAGGGAGGCGGGGCGAACACCGGGGAGCTGTTTTTT. The rearrangement uses TRBV4-1 and TRBJ2-2; TRBD2 is a possible D gene (6 bases). The V gene lost 0 bases and the J gene lost 0 bases, with 11 bases spanning the gap. CDR1 MGHRA and CDR2 YSYEKL come from the germline V gene. The CDR3 contains 17 residues.

The chain uses TRBV18 and TRBJ1-3; 9 bases match TRBD1. The ends lost 3 bases at V and 2 bases at J; junction bases unmatched: 5. CDR1 is KGHSH, CDR2 LQKENI, per germline. This CDR3 has 16 amino acids. The DNA for the CDR3 is TGTGCCAGCTCACCCCAAAGACAGGGGGCTGGAAACACCATATATTTT. It is translated as CASSPQRQGAGNTIYF.

This clone was recorded once. The chain employs TRBV2 and TRBJ1-1, with a possible D match to TRBD1 (5 bases). Per the germline V gene, CDR1 is SNHLY and CDR2 is FYNNEI. With 10 bases removed from V and 5 bases from J, the gap between germline ends came to 23 bases. The CDR3 extends over 15 amino acids. CDR3: CAISGGVSPRTEAFF. The CDR3 coding sequence is TGTGCCATCTCGGGGGGGGTTTCTCCGCGGACTGAAGCTTTCTTT.

V and J are TRBV21-1 and TRBJ1-5; TRBD1 is taken as the D call from the table, unchecked against the DNA. TRBV21-1 is labeled a pseudogene. This CDR3 contains 20 residues. This CDR3 is CASSKKEGPQGGYSNQPQHF. The CDR3 nucleotides are TGTGCCAGCAGTAAAAAGGAGGGTCCACAGGGGGGATATAGCAATCAGCCCCAGCATTTT.

The V call is TRBV25-1, the J call TRBJ2-1, with D possibly being TRBD2 (7 bases). This CDR3 contains 13 residues. CDR1 and CDR2 from the germline V gene are MGHDK and SYGVNS. V lost 6 bases and J 6 bases, leaving 12 bases between the germline ends. CDR3 in amino acids: CASRGGGRNEQFF. The CDR3 DNA is TGTGCCAGCAGAGGGGGAGGGCGCAATGAGCAGTTCTTC.

This chain uses TRBV29-1 with TRBJ1-1; D unresolved. The CDR3 loop spans 13 amino acids. V lost 4 bases and J 0 bases, leaving 9 bases between the germline ends. Looked up from germline, CDR1 is SQVTM and CDR2 is ANQGSEA. DNA of the CDR3: TGCAGCGTTGGACCGGGATTGAACACTGAAGCTTTCTTT. As protein: CSVGPGLNTEAFF.

In this sample, this clone turned up once. The V and J genes are TRBV19 and TRBJ2-2; TRBD2 is a possible D gene (5 bases). V lost 6 bases and J 6 bases, leaving 11 bases between the germline ends. The CDR3 has 13 residues. Germline V gene lookup returns CDR1 LNHDA and CDR2 SQIVND (reference sequence). The CDR3 DNA reads TGTGCCAGTAGGAGGGTGGTACCCGGGGAGCTGTTTTTT. Translated, it gives CASRRVVPGELFF.

V usage is TRBV4-1 and J usage is TRBJ2-7; tentative D call: TRBD2 (7 bases). CDR1 and CDR2 (germline): MGHRA, YSYEKL. The length of the CDR3 is 13 residues. V shed 8 bases and J shed 1 base, with 12 bases lying between them. The CDR3, as DNA: TGCGCCAGCCGCGGGGGCCCGTCCTACGAGCAGTACTTC. This sequence encodes CASRGGPSYEQYF.

The chain carries TRBV6-6 and TRBJ2-7; TRBD1 might be the D (5 bases). Germline V gives CDR1 MNHNY, CDR2 SVGAGI (reference sequence). There are 13 residues in the CDR3. The V end was cut by 6 bases, the J end by 3 bases, with 12 bases between. CDR3 sequence: CASSLDTLYEQYF. The CDR3 DNA reads TGTGCCAGCAGCCTGGACACCCTCTACGAGCAGTACTTC.

The chain combines TRBV6-1 with TRBJ2-2; TRBD1 might be the D (6 bases). Trimming removed 8 bases at V and 2 bases at J, with 12 bases between. Germline values: CDR1 MNHNS, CDR2 SASEGT. This CDR3 contains 14 residues. The CDR3 region has the DNA TGTGCCAGCGTAACCGGGACAAACACCGGGGAGCTGTTTTTT. This sequence encodes CASVTGTNTGELFF.

The rearrangement links TRBV6-5 to TRBJ2-7; a weak D match, TRBD1 (5 bases). Germline CDR1 reads MNHEY; CDR2 reads SVGAGI. V was clipped by 0 bases and J by 3 bases, with 6 bases between them. The CDR3 spans 13 residues. As DNA, the CDR3 is TGTGCCAGCAGTTACTCCCAGGGCTACGAGCAGTACTTC. It yields the protein CASSYSQGYEQYF.

This chain links TRBV4-2 with TRBJ2-2; TRBD2 aligns across 11 bases. Unmatched junction bases numbered 7, after V lost 5 bases and J lost 2 bases. Germline V gene lookup returns CDR1 LGHNA and CDR2 YNFKEQ. The CDR3 is 17 amino acids. The CDR3 protein is CASSRGTSGANTGELFF. For the CDR3, the DNA is TGTGCCAGCAGCAGAGGGACTAGCGGAGCTAACACCGGGGAGCTGTTTTTT.